This T cell receptor (beta chain) was sequenced during a study of T cell responses to AZD1222 COVID-19 vaccine. General study results and limits: The donors showed a predominance of white British ancestry and of females, with possible underestimation of clonal diversity. Across the whole spike, CD4 TCRs peaked at regions 160-218 and 743-854. Spike-specific TCR breadth and depth rose after two AZD1222 doses.

A remark on this clone: The antigen remains unidentified.

The protocol was immunoSEQ multiplex PCR, while the TCRdb copy is restricted to in-frame clones and leaves out a portion. Seen here are more than 150,000 clones, 80% to 90% observed once, and the top ten hold about 3%. The V gene's germline CDR1 is MNHEY and CDR2 SVGAGI. The CDR3 runs 14 residues. Trimming removed 8 bases at V and 0 bases at J, with 13 bases between. The chain uses TRBV6-5 and TRBJ1-2; TRBD1 is a possible D gene (5 bases). The specimen comprised peripheral blood, sampled on day 0 of MenACWY control vaccination. The TCR was taken from an adult in good health. The CDR3 region has the DNA TGTGCCAGCCGGGACTTTTATTCTAACTATGGCTACACCTTC. As protein: CASRDFYSNYGYTF.